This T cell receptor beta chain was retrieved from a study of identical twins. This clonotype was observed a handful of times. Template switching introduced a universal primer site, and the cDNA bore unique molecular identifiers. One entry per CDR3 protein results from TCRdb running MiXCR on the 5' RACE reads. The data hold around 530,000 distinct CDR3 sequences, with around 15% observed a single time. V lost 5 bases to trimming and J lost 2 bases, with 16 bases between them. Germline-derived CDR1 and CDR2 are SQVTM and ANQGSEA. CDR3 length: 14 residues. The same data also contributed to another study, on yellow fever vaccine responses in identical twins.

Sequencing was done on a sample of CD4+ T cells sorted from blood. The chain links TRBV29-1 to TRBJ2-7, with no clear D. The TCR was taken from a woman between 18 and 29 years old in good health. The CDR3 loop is CSVCTTDSTYEQYF. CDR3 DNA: TGCAGCGTTTGCACGACGGATTCTACCTACGAGCAGTACTTC.